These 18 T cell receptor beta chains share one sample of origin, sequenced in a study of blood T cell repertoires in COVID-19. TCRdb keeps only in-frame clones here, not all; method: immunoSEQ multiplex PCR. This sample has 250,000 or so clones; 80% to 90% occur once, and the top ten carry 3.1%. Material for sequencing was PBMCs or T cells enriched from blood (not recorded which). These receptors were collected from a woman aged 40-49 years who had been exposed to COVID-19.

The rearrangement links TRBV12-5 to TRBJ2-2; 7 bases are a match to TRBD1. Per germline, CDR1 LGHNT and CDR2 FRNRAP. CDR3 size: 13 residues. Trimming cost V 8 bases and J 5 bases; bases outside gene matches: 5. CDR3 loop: CASQQGYTGELFF. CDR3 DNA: TGTGCTAGTCAACAGGGGTATACCGGGGAGCTGTTTTTT.

The CDR3 DNA reads as TGTGCCACCAGTGAACGAGACAGGGGCTATGGCTACACCTTC. Its protein product is CATSERDRGYGYTF. The chain employs TRBV24-1 and TRBJ1-2; 8 bases line up with TRBD1. From germline, CDR1 is KGHDR and CDR2 SFDVKD. The CDR3 covers 14 residues. V dropped 4 bases and J dropped 4; count of bases not matched to a gene: 4.

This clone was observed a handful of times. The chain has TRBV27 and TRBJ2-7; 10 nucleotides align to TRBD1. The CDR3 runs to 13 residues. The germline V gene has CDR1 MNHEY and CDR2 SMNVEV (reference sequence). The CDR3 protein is CASGLTGGAEQYV. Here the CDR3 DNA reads TGTGCCAGCGGTTTGACAGGGGGCGCCGAGCAGTACGTC.

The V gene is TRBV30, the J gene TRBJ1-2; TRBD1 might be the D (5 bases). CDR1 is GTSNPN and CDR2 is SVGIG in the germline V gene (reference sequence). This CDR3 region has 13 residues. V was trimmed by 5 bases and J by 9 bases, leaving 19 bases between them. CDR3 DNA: TGTGCCTGGGCCCCCGCAGGGCCGGTACGCTACACCTTC. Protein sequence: CAWAPAGPVRYTF.

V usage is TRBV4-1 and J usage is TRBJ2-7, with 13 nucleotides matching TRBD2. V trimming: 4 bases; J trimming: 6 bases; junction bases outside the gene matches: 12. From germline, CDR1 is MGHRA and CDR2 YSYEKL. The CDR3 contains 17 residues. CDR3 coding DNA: TGCGCCAGCAGCCTTGGGACTAGCGGGGTGTTCTGGATCGAGCAGTACTTC. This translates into CASSLGTSGVFWIEQYF.

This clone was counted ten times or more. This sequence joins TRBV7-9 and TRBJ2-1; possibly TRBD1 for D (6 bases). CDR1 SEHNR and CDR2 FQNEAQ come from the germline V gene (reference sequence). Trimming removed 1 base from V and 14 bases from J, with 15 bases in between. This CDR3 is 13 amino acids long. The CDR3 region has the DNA TGTGCCAGCAGCTTAGATAAACAGGGCCTGGAGTTCTTC. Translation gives CASSLDKQGLEFF.

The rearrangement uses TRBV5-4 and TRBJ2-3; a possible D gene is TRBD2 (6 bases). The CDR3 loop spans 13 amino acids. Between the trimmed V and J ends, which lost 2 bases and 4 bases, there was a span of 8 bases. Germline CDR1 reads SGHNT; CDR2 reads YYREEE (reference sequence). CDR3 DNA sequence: TGTGCCAGCAGCTTTAGCGGAGCAGATACGCAGTATTTT. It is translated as CASSFSGADTQYF.

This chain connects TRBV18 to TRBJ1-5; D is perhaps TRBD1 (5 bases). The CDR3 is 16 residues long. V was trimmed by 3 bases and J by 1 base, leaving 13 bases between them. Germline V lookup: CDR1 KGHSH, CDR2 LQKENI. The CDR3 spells CASSPVQGSSNQPQHF. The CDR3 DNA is TGTGCCAGCTCACCGGTGCAGGGATCGAGCAATCAGCCCCAGCATTTT.

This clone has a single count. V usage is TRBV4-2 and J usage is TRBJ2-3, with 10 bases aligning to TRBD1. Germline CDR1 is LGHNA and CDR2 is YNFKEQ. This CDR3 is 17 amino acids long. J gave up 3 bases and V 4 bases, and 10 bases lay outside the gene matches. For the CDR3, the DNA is TGTGCCAGCAGCCCCTACGGTGGGACAGGGGTTACAGATACGCAGTATTTT. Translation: CASSPYGGTGVTDTQYF.

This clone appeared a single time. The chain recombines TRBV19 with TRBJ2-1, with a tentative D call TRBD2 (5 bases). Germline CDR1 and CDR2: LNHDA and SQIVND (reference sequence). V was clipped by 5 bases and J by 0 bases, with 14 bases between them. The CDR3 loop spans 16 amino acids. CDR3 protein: CASSPGRTLSYNEQFF. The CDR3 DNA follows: TGTGCCAGTAGTCCTGGGAGAACACTCTCCTACAATGAGCAGTTCTTC.

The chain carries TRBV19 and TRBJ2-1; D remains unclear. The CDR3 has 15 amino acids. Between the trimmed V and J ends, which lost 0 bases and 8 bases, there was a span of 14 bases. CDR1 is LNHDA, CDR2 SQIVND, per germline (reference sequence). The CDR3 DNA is TGTGCCAGTAGTATAGATGCCAGGCCTCGAGATGAGCAGTTCTTC. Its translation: CASSIDARPRDEQFF.

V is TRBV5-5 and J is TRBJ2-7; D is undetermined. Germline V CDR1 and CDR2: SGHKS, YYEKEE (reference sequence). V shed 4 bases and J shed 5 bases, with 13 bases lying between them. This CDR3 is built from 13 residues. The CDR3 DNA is TGTGCCAGCAGCCGCGGAAGGTTGAACGAGCAGTACGTC. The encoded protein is CASSRGRLNEQYV.

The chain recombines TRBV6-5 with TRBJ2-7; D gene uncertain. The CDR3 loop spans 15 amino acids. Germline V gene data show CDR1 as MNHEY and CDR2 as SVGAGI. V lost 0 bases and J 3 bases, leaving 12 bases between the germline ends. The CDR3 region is CASSYSIASLYEQYV. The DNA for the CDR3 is TGTGCCAGCAGTTACTCGATCGCGAGCCTCTACGAGCAGTACGTC.

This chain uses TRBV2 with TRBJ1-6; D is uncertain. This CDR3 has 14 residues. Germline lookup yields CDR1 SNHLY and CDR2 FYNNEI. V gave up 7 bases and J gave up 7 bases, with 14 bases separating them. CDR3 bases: TGTGCCAGCAATCTGCAACTGCCCAATTCACCCCTCCACTTT. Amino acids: CASNLQLPNSPLHF.

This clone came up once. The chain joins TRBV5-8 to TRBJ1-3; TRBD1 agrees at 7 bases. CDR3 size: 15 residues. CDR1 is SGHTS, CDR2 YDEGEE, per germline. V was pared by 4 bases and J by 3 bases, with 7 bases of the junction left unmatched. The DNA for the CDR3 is TGTGCCAGCAGCCCAAAGGGGGCTATTGGAAACACCATATATTTT. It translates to CASSPKGAIGNTIYF.

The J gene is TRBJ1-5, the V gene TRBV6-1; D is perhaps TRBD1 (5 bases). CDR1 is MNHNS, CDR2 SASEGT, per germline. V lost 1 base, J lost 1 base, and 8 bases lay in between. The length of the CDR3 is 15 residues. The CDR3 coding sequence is TGTGCCAGCAGTGAAGGGGGGGGAAGCAATCAGCCCCAGCATTTT. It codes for CASSEGGGSNQPQHF.

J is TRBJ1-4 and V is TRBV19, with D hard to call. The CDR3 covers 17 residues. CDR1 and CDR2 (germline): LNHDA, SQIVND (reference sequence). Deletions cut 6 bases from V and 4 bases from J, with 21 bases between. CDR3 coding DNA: TGTGCCAGTAGACCCGGACCCGTTCTCGGGAGTAATGAAAAACTGTTTTTT. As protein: CASRPGPVLGSNEKLFF.

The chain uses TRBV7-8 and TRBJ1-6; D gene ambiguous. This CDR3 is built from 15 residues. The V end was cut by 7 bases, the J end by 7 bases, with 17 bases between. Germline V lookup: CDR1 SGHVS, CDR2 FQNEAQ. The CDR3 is CASTQTHGANSPLHF. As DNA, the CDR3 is TGTGCCAGCACCCAGACACATGGTGCGAATTCACCCCTCCACTTT.